One sample yielded the 8 T cell receptor beta chains listed below, sequenced in a study of blood T cell repertoires in COVID-19. Produced via immunoSEQ multiplex PCR; TCRdb's table is partial and in-frame only. The repertoire consists of some 490,000 clones, with around nine tenths occurring once and the leading ten covering just over 8%. Material for sequencing was PBMCs or T cells enriched from blood (not recorded which). The receptors originated from a woman aged 55-69 years who had recovered from COVID-19.

The chain carries TRBV3-1 (or the pseudogene TRBV3-2) and TRBJ2-3; a possible D gene is TRBD2 (7 bases). CDR3 length: 15 amino acids. V lost 1 base, J lost 3 bases, and 11 bases lay in between. Germline V gene sequence: CDR1 LGHDT, CDR2 YNNKEL (reference sequence). The CDR3 is CASSQAGGRTDTQYF. Here the CDR3 DNA reads TGTGCCAGCAGCCAAGCGGGGGGCCGTACAGATACGCAGTATTTT.

This chain connects TRBV6-4 to TRBJ1-4; 9 nucleotides align to TRBD1. Germline V gene lookup returns CDR1 MRHNA and CDR2 SNTAGT. The CDR3 contains 12 residues. V lost 9 bases, J lost 4 bases, and 0 bases stayed unmatched. The CDR3 DNA is TGTGCCAGGGACAGGGGTAATGAAAAACTGTTTTTT. This codes for CARDRGNEKLFF.

J is TRBJ1-1 and V is TRBV6-5; TRBD1 might be the D (5 bases). Deletions cut 7 bases from V and 3 bases from J, with 15 bases between. The CDR3 runs 14 residues. Per germline, CDR1 MNHEY and CDR2 SVGAGI. The CDR3 DNA follows: TGTGCCAGCACCCAGCGGGGGAGTGACACTGAAGCTTTCTTT. Amino acid sequence: CASTQRGSDTEAFF.

This clone was recorded once. This chain uses TRBV3-1 (or the pseudogene TRBV3-2) with TRBJ1-6; D gene ambiguous. With 0 bases removed from V and 9 bases from J, the gap between germline ends came to 12 bases. The CDR3 has 15 amino acids. Germline-derived CDR1 and CDR2 are LGHDT and YNNKEL (reference sequence). The CDR3 DNA reads TGTGCCAGCAGCCAAGAGGTGGGTCCAGGTTCACCCCTCCACTTT. Translating gives CASSQEVGPGSPLHF.

The chain combines TRBV30 with TRBJ1-2; the D is unclear. V gave up 0 bases and J gave up 0 bases, with 11 bases separating them. This CDR3 contains 15 residues. Per germline, CDR1 GTSNPN and CDR2 SVGIG (reference sequence). The CDR3 DNA reads as TGTGCCTGGAGTGTACTCCGGGGAGCTAACTATGGCTACACCTTC. Residues: CAWSVLRGANYGYTF.

The rearrangement uses TRBV14 and TRBJ2-2, with D unclear. In germline, CDR1 is SGHDN, CDR2 FVKESK. V was clipped by 3 bases and J by 0 bases, with 8 bases between them. The CDR3 runs to 15 residues. The CDR3 loop is CASSQGSSNTGELFF. The DNA for the CDR3 is TGTGCCAGCAGCCAGGGCAGCTCGAACACCGGGGAGCTGTTTTTT.

The chain combines TRBV5-1 with TRBJ1-2; 9 bases line up with TRBD1. This CDR3 spans 14 amino acids. Germline V gene lookup returns CDR1 SGHRS and CDR2 YFSETQ. J was trimmed by 8 bases and V by 0 bases; bases with no gene match: 5. The CDR3 bases are TGCGCCAGCAGCTTGGAGGGGACAGGGTGGGGCTACACCTTC. This encodes CASSLEGTGWGYTF.

This rearrangement joins TRBV5-1 to TRBJ2-1; 7 bases align to TRBD1. V gave up 2 bases and J gave up 9 bases; unmatched junction bases: 8. CDR1 and CDR2 (germline): SGHRS, YFSETQ. The CDR3 consists of 14 residues. CDR3 sequence reads: CASSLRGPEGEQFF. The CDR3 nucleotides are TGCGCCAGCAGCTTAAGGGGGCCTGAGGGTGAGCAGTTCTTC.